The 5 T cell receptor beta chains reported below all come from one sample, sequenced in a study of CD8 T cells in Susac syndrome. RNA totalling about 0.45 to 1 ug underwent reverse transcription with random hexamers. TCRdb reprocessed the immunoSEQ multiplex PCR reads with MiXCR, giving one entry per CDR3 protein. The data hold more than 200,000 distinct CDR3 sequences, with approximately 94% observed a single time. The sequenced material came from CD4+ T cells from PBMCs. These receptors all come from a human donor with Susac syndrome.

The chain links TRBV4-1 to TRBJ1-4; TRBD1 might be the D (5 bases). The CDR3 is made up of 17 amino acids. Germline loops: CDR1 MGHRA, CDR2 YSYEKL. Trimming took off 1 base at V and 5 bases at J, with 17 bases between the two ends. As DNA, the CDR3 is TGCGCCAGCAGCCAAGTCAGTTCCGGGACGGAGAATGAAAAACTGTTTTTT. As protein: CASSQVSSGTENEKLFF.

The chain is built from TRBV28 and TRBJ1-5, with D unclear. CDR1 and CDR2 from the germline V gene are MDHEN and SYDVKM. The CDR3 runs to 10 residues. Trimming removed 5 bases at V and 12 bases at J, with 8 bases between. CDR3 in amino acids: CASSRVGQHF. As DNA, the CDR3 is TGTGCCAGCAGTCGTGTAGGCCAGCATTTT.

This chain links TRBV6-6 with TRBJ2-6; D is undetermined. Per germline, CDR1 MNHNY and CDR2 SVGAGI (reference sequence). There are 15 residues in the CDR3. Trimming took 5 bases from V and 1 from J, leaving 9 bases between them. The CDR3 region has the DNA TGTGCCAGCAGTCCCGGGCATTCTGGGGCCAACGTCCTGACTTTC. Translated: CASSPGHSGANVLTF.

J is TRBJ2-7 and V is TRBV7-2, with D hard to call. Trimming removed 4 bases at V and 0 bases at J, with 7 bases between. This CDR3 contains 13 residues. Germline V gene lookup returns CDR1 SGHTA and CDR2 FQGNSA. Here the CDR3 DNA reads TGTGCCAGCAGCTCCCCGGCCTCCTACGAGCAGTACTTC. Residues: CASSSPASYEQYF.

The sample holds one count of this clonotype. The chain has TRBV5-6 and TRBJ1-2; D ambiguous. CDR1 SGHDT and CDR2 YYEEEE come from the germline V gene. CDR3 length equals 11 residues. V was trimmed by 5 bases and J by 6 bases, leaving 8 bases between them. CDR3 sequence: CASSRRDGYTF. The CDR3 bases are TGTGCCAGCAGTAGGAGGGATGGCTACACCTTC.